A selection of T cell receptor beta chains follows, all from one sample in a study of cytomegalovirus exposure and HLA in healthy donors. Only in-frame clones appear in the TCRdb table, and some are missing; sequencing was by immunoSEQ multiplex PCR. The table shows more than 250,000 clones, with roughly 90% occurring only once. Source material: PBMCs. The receptors stem from a woman aged 18-29 years in good health and CMV-seronegative. Both conserved end residues are part of each CDR3. Fields, in order: clone size, D gene, V gene, J gene, CDR3 protein, CDR3 DNA. The D gene is left open where the match is weak. Not every row has a clone size; where given, it reads once, few, many or a size class.

.,.,TRBV10-3,TRBJ2-1,CATRSGSDNEQFF,TGTGCCACCCGCTCAGGGTCAGACAATGAGCAGTTCTTC
.,TRBD2,TRBV27,TRBJ2-1,CASSQRGLAGEVEYNEQFF,TGTGCCAGCAGTCAGAGGGGACTAGCGGGAGAAGTGGAATACAATGAGCAGTTCTTC
.,TRBD1,TRBV7-2,TRBJ1-1,CASSSDRVATEAFF,TGTGCCAGCAGCTCCGACAGGGTCGCCACTGAAGCTTTCTTT
.,.,TRBV4-1,TRBJ2-5,CASSQGRAETQYF,TGCGCCAGCAGCCAAGGCAGGGCGGAGACCCAGTACTTC
.,.,TRBV5-1,TRBJ2-2,CASRAGVGELFF,TGCGCCAGCAGGGCAGGTGTCGGGGAGCTGTTTTTT
.,.,TRBV5-1,TRBJ1-1,CASSLGVSGRTEAFF,TGCGCCAGCAGCTTGGGGGTTTCAGGGAGGACTGAAGCTTTCTTT
.,.,TRBV6-1,TRBJ2-3,CASSEGVETDTQYF,TGTGCCAGCAGTGAAGGAGTAGAGACAGATACGCAGTATTTT
.,.,TRBV14,TRBJ2-3,CASSLWRPLGADTQYF,TGTGCCAGCAGCCTCTGGCGCCCACTCGGGGCAGATACGCAGTATTTT
once,.,TRBV9,TRBJ2-3,CASSVVGGRTDTQYF,TGTGCCAGCAGCGTAGTGGGGGGACGCACAGATACGCAGTATTTT
.,TRBD2,TRBV9,TRBJ2-7,CASSGSSGPYEQYF,TGTGCCAGCAGCGGCTCTAGCGGTCCCTACGAGCAGTACTTC
.,.,TRBV7-2,TRBJ1-2,CASSLGAGSGYTF,TGTGCCAGCAGCTTAGGGGCAGGCTCTGGCTACACCTTC
.,TRBD1,TRBV6-5,TRBJ2-7,CASSYQTGTDSAEQYF,TGTGCCAGCAGTTACCAAACGGGGACAGACTCGGCCGAGCAGTACTTC
.,TRBD1,TRBV18,TRBJ1-4,CASSRGTGRYEKLFF,TGTGCCAGCTCACGCGGGACAGGGAGATATGAAAAACTGTTTTTT
.,TRBD2,TRBV27,TRBJ2-1,CASSLMGLADNEQFF,TGTGCCAGCAGTTTAATGGGCCTAGCGGACAATGAGCAGTTCTTC
.,TRBD2,TRBV4-1,TRBJ2-1,CASSQGMLAGYNEQFF,TGCGCCAGCAGCCAAGGTATGTTAGCGGGCTACAATGAGCAGTTCTTC
.,TRBD1,TRBV28,TRBJ1-2,CASSLGVRDSNYGYTF,TGTGCCAGCAGTTTAGGGGTCCGGGACAGTAACTATGGCTACACCTTC
few,.,TRBV2,TRBJ1-2,CASSGGDFRGYTF,TGTGCCAGCAGTGGAGGGGACTTTCGCGGCTACACCTTC
.,.,TRBV2,TRBJ1-1,CASSEARLIDTEAFF,TGTGCCAGCAGTGAGGCCAGGCTGATTGACACTGAAGCTTTCTTT
once,.,TRBV11-1,TRBJ2-7,CASSLDPSSYEQYF,TGTGCCAGCAGCTTAGATCCCTCCTCCTACGAGCAGTACTTC
once,.,TRBV6-6,TRBJ2-7,CASSNPGLRGPEQYF,TGTGCCAGCAGCAACCCGGGCCTCAGGGGTCCCGAGCAGTACTTC
.,.,TRBV5-5,TRBJ2-1,CASSSEWIYNEQFF,TGTGCCAGCAGCTCGGAGTGGATTTACAATGAGCAGTTCTTC
.,.,TRBV7-9,TRBJ1-5,CASSRGDQPQHF,TGTGCCAGCAGCCGCGGGGATCAGCCCCAGCATTTT
.,.,TRBV18,TRBJ1-2,CASSPKGDNYGYTF,TGTGCCAGCTCACCGAAGGGGGATAACTATGGCTACACCTTC
.,.,TRBV7-8,TRBJ2-5,CASSRDYQETQYF,TGTGCCAGCAGCCGGGACTACCAAGAGACCCAGTACTTC
.,TRBD2,TRBV7-6,TRBJ2-3,CASSSHSGGSSTDTQYF,TGTGCCAGCAGCTCCCATAGCGGGGGATCTAGCACAGATACGCAGTATTTT
.,TRBD2,TRBV5-1,TRBJ2-3,CASSRGTSGAGDTQYF,TGCGCCAGCAGCCGGGGGACTAGCGGGGCGGGAGATACGCAGTATTTT
.,TRBD1,TRBV2,TRBJ1-1,CASSDLGQGTSTEAFF,TGTGCCAGCAGTGACCTAGGACAGGGAACATCGACTGAAGCTTTCTTT
.,.,TRBV7-2,TRBJ1-4,CASSLGQGEKLFF,TGTGCCAGCAGCTTAGGGCAGGGGGAAAAACTGTTTTTT
.,.,TRBV7-3,TRBJ2-2,CASSPQQGNTGELFF,TGTGCCAGCAGCCCCCAACAGGGGAACACCGGGGAGCTGTTTTTT
.,TRBD1,TRBV4-1,TRBJ1-4,CASSPTDTGVREKLFF,TGCGCCAGCAGCCCCACTGACACAGGGGTGAGGGAAAAACTGTTTTTT
.,.,TRBV27,TRBJ1-3,CARQFWDTALAGNTIYF,TGTGCCAGACAGTTTTGGGACACCGCTTTAGCCGGAAACACCATATATTTT
.,TRBD2,TRBV4-2,TRBJ2-7,CASTPSGTSGRRSLGEQYF,TGTGCCAGCACCCCAAGCGGAACTAGCGGGAGGAGGAGTCTTGGCGAGCAGTACTTC
many,.,TRBV11-2,TRBJ2-4,CASSSSPSQGAKNIQYF,TGTGCCAGCAGCTCTTCCCCTTCCCAGGGGGCCAAAAACATTCAGTACTTC
few,.,TRBV4-3,TRBJ1-2,CASSPDSSNYGYTF,TGCGCCAGCAGCCCGGACAGTTCTAACTATGGCTACACCTTC
many,.,TRBV9,TRBJ2-7,CASSGAGHTSYEQYF,TGTGCCAGCAGCGGGGCGGGCCACACATCCTACGAGCAGTACTTC
.,.,TRBV19,TRBJ1-1,CASSTHPRGAMNTEAFF,TGTGCCAGTAGTACACACCCCCGGGGGGCCATGAACACTGAAGCTTTCTTT
.,TRBD1,TRBV10-3,TRBJ2-5,CAITPDRAETQYF,TGTGCCATCACTCCCGACAGGGCAGAGACCCAGTACTTC
.,.,TRBV18,TRBJ1-5,CASSPPGGSNQPQHF,TGTGCCAGCTCACCACCGGGGGGGAGTAATCAGCCCCAGCATTTT
few,.,TRBV7-3,TRBJ2-1,CASSSGNEQFF,TGTGCCAGCAGCTCAGGGAATGAGCAGTTCTTC
.,.,TRBV9,TRBJ2-1,CASRGGSDEQFF,TGTGCCAGCAGGGGGGGATCGGATGAGCAGTTCTTC
.,TRBD1,TRBV27,TRBJ1-2,CASSLPPGQVRYGYTF,TGTGCCAGCAGTCTCCCCCCGGGACAGGTGAGGTACGGCTACACCTTC
.,.,TRBV20-1,TRBJ2-1,CSAKENEQFF,TGCAGTGCTAAGGAGAATGAGCAGTTCTTC
.,TRBD2,TRBV7-3,TRBJ2-2,CASSFITTSGSSGELFF,TGTGCCAGCAGCTTCATTACGACTAGCGGGAGTAGCGGGGAGCTGTTTTTT
once,.,TRBV18,TRBJ2-7,CASSPPVNSPYEQYF,TGTGCCAGCTCACCACCCGTTAACAGTCCCTACGAGCAGTACTTC
.,.,TRBV18,TRBJ2-2,CASSPPGDTGELFF,TGTGCCAGCTCACCACCAGGGGACACCGGGGAGCTGTTTTTT
.,TRBD2,TRBV5-1,TRBJ2-1,CASSPLAGGVNEQFF,TGCGCCAGCAGCCCGCTAGCGGGAGGAGTGAATGAGCAGTTCTTC
.,TRBD2,TRBV18,TRBJ2-2,CASSPMASGNTGELFF,TGTGCCAGCTCACCTATGGCTAGCGGTAACACCGGGGAGCTGTTTTTT
.,TRBD2,TRBV19,TRBJ2-4,CASSPTGEGAKNIQYF,TGTGCCAGTAGCCCGACCGGGGAGGGGGCCAAAAACATTCAGTACTTC
.,.,TRBV5-4,TRBJ1-1,CASSLNPSATEAFF,TGTGCCAGCAGCTTGAACCCGAGCGCGACTGAAGCTTTCTTT
.,.,TRBV1,TRBJ2-1,CTSSQDGAGLANNEQFF,TGCACCAGCAGCCAAGATGGGGCGGGACTAGCGAACAATGAGCAGTTCTTC
few,TRBD1,TRBV28,TRBJ1-5,CASSFRQGRGPQHF,TGTGCCAGCAGTTTCCGACAGGGAAGGGGGCCCCAGCATTTT
once,.,TRBV7-6,TRBJ2-3,CASSSRDTLFADTQYF,TGTGCCAGCAGCTCCCGGGACACCCTTTTTGCAGATACGCAGTATTTT
.,TRBD1,TRBV10-3,TRBJ1-2,CAISDPGQPPYGYTF,TGTGCCATCAGTGACCCGGGACAGCCTCCTTATGGCTACACCTTC
.,TRBD1,TRBV6-5,TRBJ1-1,CASSLDRGSTEAFF,TGTGCCAGCAGTCTGGACAGGGGTTCCACTGAAGCTTTCTTT
.,TRBD2,TRBV5-1,TRBJ2-7,CASSPAGGSYEQYF,TGCGCCAGCAGCCCCGCGGGGGGATCCTACGAGCAGTACTTC
.,TRBD1,TRBV2,TRBJ1-1,CASSQTGENTEAFF,TGTGCCAGCAGCCAGACAGGGGAGAACACTGAAGCTTTCTTT
.,.,TRBV28,TRBJ1-1,CASSLPGTEAFF,TGTGCCAGCAGTTTACCGGGCACTGAAGCTTTCTTT
.,TRBD1,TRBV10-3,TRBJ1-4,CAISDGTGVEKLFF,TGTGCCATCAGTGACGGGACAGGGGTTGAAAAACTGTTTTTT
.,TRBD2,TRBV6-5,TRBJ2-3,CASSYSRGRTDTQYF,TGTGCCAGCAGTTACTCTCGCGGGAGAACAGATACGCAGTATTTT
.,.,TRBV30,TRBJ1-2,CAWSQGNGYTF,TGTGCCTGGTCCCAGGGAAATGGCTACACCTTC